Included here is one TCR beta chain sequence, with context. Its antigen is unidentified. For blood RNA, unsorted whole blood served as the source, and germline DNA was extracted too. These data originate in a study of tumor-infiltrating lymphocytes in primary liver carcinoma. Findings of the study overall: Top-250-clone fractions were significantly higher in tumors than in blood (p = 0.039).

A constant-region primer served to make TCR beta cDNA from roughly 500 ng total RNA. Nested multiplex PCR, run for three rounds with slightly modified ARM-PCR, yielded TCR beta libraries. The study ran its first two PCR rounds for roughly 10 cycles each, using TRBV1-TRBV30 forward primers and a C-beta reverse primer. TCRdb analysed the multiplex PCR reads with MiXCR anew, one entry per CDR3 protein. The repertoire holds fewer than 400,000 distinct CDR3 sequences, with 55% to 65% as singletons. The CDR3 runs to 12 residues. V was cut by 2 bases and J by 6 bases, with 10 bases left in between. The germline gives CDR1 GTSNPN, CDR2 SVGIG (reference sequence).

Sequenced input: peripheral blood. The chain employs TRBV30 and TRBJ2-5; TRBD1 might be the D (6 bases). This receptor was taken from a man aged 35 to 55 with primary liver carcinoma and hepatitis B virus infection. In DNA, the CDR3 is TGTGCCTGGAGTACAGGGTCGAAGACCCAGTACTTC. The encoded protein is CAWSTGSKTQYF.